These 32 T cell receptor beta chains were sequenced from one sample in a study of beta chain features in type 1 diabetes. Isolated RNA was reverse transcribed in full, so expressed TCRB transcripts were sequenced. Here immunoSEQ multiplex PCR was the method, and the copy in TCRdb shows in-frame clones only, minus some. Altogether around 430,000 clones are present, over 25% being singletons, with the ten largest covering about 0.065%. Sequenced sample: naive CD4+ T cells from blood. The origin of the receptors is a man younger than 35 in good health.

The V gene is TRBV11-2, the J gene TRBJ2-7, with D maybe TRBD2 (6 bases). The germline V gene has CDR1 SGHAT and CDR2 FQNNGV. V was pared by 5 bases and J by 2 bases, with 13 bases between. The CDR3 extends over 14 amino acids. The CDR3 protein is CASSPAGPPYEQYF. The CDR3 region has the DNA TGTGCCAGCAGCCCGGCGGGACCCCCCTACGAGCAGTACTTC.

The chain employs TRBV4-1 and TRBJ2-5, with 8 positions matching TRBD2. The V gene's germline CDR1 is MGHRA and CDR2 YSYEKL. The V and J ends lost 4 bases and 3 bases, in that order; junction bases with no gene match: 7. CDR3 length equals 15 residues. The DNA for the CDR3 is TGCGCCAGCAGCCGCGGGGGGCAGGACAAAGAGACCCAGTACTTC. This encodes CASSRGGQDKETQYF.

In this sample, this clone turned up a few times. The genes are TRBV9 and TRBJ2-7; TRBD2 matches 7 bases. The V segment lost 0 bases and the J segment 3 bases; nucleotides outside the gene matches: 6. This CDR3 has 15 residues. Germline-derived CDR1 and CDR2 are SGDLS and YYNGEE. In DNA, the CDR3 is TGTGCCAGCAGCGTAGCTGGTAGCGGGTTCTACGAGCAGTACTTC. Translating it yields CASSVAGSGFYEQYF.

This clone occurred a few times. CDR3 sequence (DNA): TGTGCCAGCAGCTACCAGGGGGAGACCCAGTACTTC. Translated, it gives CASSYQGETQYF. The rearrangement uses TRBV5-4 and TRBJ2-5; possibly TRBD1 for D (6 bases). Trimming took 3 bases from V and 5 from J, leaving 8 bases between them. Germline V gene data show CDR1 as SGHNT and CDR2 as YYREEE (reference sequence). The CDR3 spans 12 residues. Using reference TRBV5-4 and TRBJ2-5 for the parts outside the CDR3, the full variable domain is ETGVTQSPTHLIKTRGQQVTLRCSSQSGHNTVSWYQQALGQGPQFIFQYYREEENGRGNFPPRFSGLQFPNYSSELNVNALELDDSALYLCASSYQGETQYFGPGTRLLVL.

The chain is built from TRBV2 and TRBJ2-5; TRBD1 aligns across 8 bases. The germline V gene encodes CDR1 SNHLY and CDR2 FYNNEI. CDR3 size: 16 residues. V dropped 3 bases and J dropped 2; count of bases not matched to a gene: 8. CDR3 residues: CASSDIQGALQETQYF. The CDR3 coding sequence is TGTGCCAGCAGTGATATCCAGGGGGCTCTACAAGAGACCCAGTACTTC.

In its sample, this clone was seen a few times. V is TRBV4-3 and J is TRBJ2-3; no definite D call. The CDR3 is made up of 13 amino acids. Per the germline V gene, CDR1 is LGHNA and CDR2 is YSLEER. V lost 3 bases to trimming and J lost 4 bases, with 8 bases between them. CDR3 nucleotide sequence: TGCGCCAGCAGCCAGCAGACCGCAGATACGCAGTATTTT. Amino acid sequence: CASSQQTADTQYF.

The genes are TRBV6-1 and TRBJ2-5; D remains unclear. The CDR3 runs to 15 residues. Trimming took 2 bases from V and 5 from J, leaving 15 bases between them. Germline V gives CDR1 MNHNS, CDR2 SASEGT. Here the CDR3 reads CASSERRALLETQYF. DNA for the CDR3: TGTGCCAGCAGTGAAAGACGAGCTCTTTTGGAGACCCAGTACTTC.

This clone has more than one count but fewer than ten. The chain employs TRBV9 and TRBJ1-2, with 8 bases aligning to TRBD1. V shed 2 bases, J shed 3 bases, and the junction held 3 bases outside the gene matches. Germline CDR1 is SGDLS and CDR2 is YYNGEE. CDR3 length: 14 amino acids. In nucleotides, the CDR3 is TGTGCCAGCAGCGTCGGACAGGGCTACTATGGCTACACCTTC. It codes for CASSVGQGYYGYTF.

V gene TRBV5-1 combines with J gene TRBJ2-3, with a weak D call TRBD1 (5 bases). This CDR3 has 14 residues. Germline CDR1 SGHRS, CDR2 YFSETQ. The V end was cut by 3 bases, the J end by 3 bases, with 11 bases between. The CDR3 loop is CASSSVQATDTQYF. In DNA form, the CDR3 reads TGCGCCAGCAGCTCAGTACAGGCAACAGATACGCAGTATTTT. Looking up the rest from reference TRBV5-1 and TRBJ2-3 gives the full variable domain: KAGVTQTPRYLIKTRGQQVTLSCSPISGHRSVSWYQQTPGQGLQFLFEYFSETQRNKGNFPGRFSGRQFSNSRSEMNVSTLELGDSALYLCASSSVQATDTQYFGPGTRLTVL.

This clone was observed a few times. The chain recombines TRBV5-1 with TRBJ2-7; D is uncertain. V shed 1 base and J shed 7 bases, with 15 bases lying between them. This CDR3 has 14 residues. CDR1 SGHRS and CDR2 YFSETQ come from the germline V gene. The CDR3, as DNA: TGCGCCAGCAGCTTGACTTCTCGCGAATTTGAGCAGTACTTC. This gives the protein CASSLTSREFEQYF. Full variable domain (missing parts from reference TRBV5-1 and TRBJ2-7): KAGVTQTPRYLIKTRGQQVTLSCSPISGHRSVSWYQQTPGQGLQFLFEYFSETQRNKGNFPGRFSGRQFSNSRSEMNVSTLELGDSALYLCASSLTSREFEQYFGPGTRLTVT.

The V call is TRBV7-9, the J call TRBJ2-7; TRBD1 agrees at 7 bases. Germline V lookup: CDR1 SEHNR, CDR2 FQNEAQ (reference sequence). With 0 bases clipped from V and 2 bases from J, the junction kept 4 bases outside the gene matches. The CDR3 covers 15 residues. The CDR3 sequence: CASSLAWDSAYEQYF. In DNA, the CDR3 is TGTGCCAGCAGCTTAGCCTGGGACAGCGCCTACGAGCAGTACTTC.

This clone was seen a few times. V gene TRBV5-1 combines with J gene TRBJ1-1, with 7 bases identical to TRBD1. This CDR3 comprises 15 residues. V was pared by 4 bases and J by 3 bases, with 9 bases of the junction left unmatched. Germline CDR1 is SGHRS and CDR2 is YFSETQ. In DNA, the CDR3 is TGCGCCAGCAGCCCGAGACAGGGTCGGGACACTGAAGCTTTCTTT. Protein product: CASSPRQGRDTEAFF.

The CDR3 region is CASGRDSITDTQYF. For the CDR3, the DNA is TGTGCCAGCGGCCGGGACAGTATAACAGATACGCAGTATTTT. The chain joins TRBV6-5 to TRBJ2-3; 7 bases are a match to TRBD1. This CDR3 region has 14 residues. Trimming took 8 bases from V and 3 from J; bases not matched to a gene: 8. Per the germline V gene, CDR1 is MNHEY and CDR2 is SVGAGI.

This clone was seen more than once but under ten times. CDR3 loop: CASSQSSRVKNEQFF. For the CDR3, the DNA is TGCGCCAGCAGTCAATCATCCAGGGTGAAAAATGAGCAGTTCTTC. The chain is built from TRBV23-1 and TRBJ2-1, with D maybe TRBD1 (5 bases). TRBV23-1 is treated as an ORF (open reading frame) with a function not yet certain. This CDR3 contains 15 residues. The V gene lost 0 bases and the J gene lost 7 bases, with 13 bases spanning the gap.

V is TRBV4-1 and J is TRBJ2-1; D remains unclear. CDR1 and CDR2 (germline): MGHRA, YSYEKL. This CDR3 contains 16 residues. V was cut by 2 bases and J by 0 bases, with 11 bases left in between. This CDR3 reads CASSQNPASSYNEQFF. CDR3 nucleotides: TGCGCCAGCAGCCAAAACCCCGCAAGCTCCTACAATGAGCAGTTCTTC.

The chain employs TRBV18 and TRBJ2-7; D tentatively fits TRBD1 or TRBD2 (5 bases each). The CDR3 consists of 14 residues. V lost 3 bases, J lost 1 base, and 10 bases lay in between. Germline lookup yields CDR1 KGHSH and CDR2 LQKENI. CDR3 protein: CASSPGDGSYEQYF. In DNA, the CDR3 is TGTGCCAGCTCACCGGGGGACGGGTCCTACGAGCAGTACTTC.

Details on this clone: The germline gene is not matched at one end of the junction; a read error may be the cause. This chain joins TRBV30 and TRBJ1-2; 8 bases map to TRBD1. Germline CDR1 is GTSNPN and CDR2 is SVGIG (reference sequence). This CDR3 contains 12 residues. The CDR3 DNA sequence: TGTGCCGGGAGACAGGGGCACTATGGCTACACCTTC. This codes for CAGRQGHYGYTF.

This rearrangement joins TRBV30 to TRBJ2-2, with 7 bases matching TRBD2. The CDR3 contains 14 residues. Per the germline V gene, CDR1 is GTSNPN and CDR2 is SVGIG (reference sequence). J gave up 4 bases and V 5 bases, and 7 bases lay outside the gene matches. The CDR3 DNA reads TGTGCCTGGCGTCGGGAGGTCGTCACCGGGGAGCTGTTTTTT. It specifies CAWRREVVTGELFF.

This sequence joins TRBV30 and TRBJ1-5, with TRBD1 as a possible D gene (6 bases). CDR3 length: 15 amino acids. The V end lost 2 bases, the J end lost 5 bases, and 16 bases lay between the germline ends. The germline V gene encodes CDR1 GTSNPN and CDR2 SVGIG (reference sequence). CDR3 amino acids: CAWSPPGATYQPQHF. CDR3 DNA: TGTGCCTGGAGTCCCCCAGGGGCTACCTATCAGCCCCAGCATTTT.

The rearrangement links TRBV28 to TRBJ2-3; 9 bases line up with TRBD2. The junction had 7 bases not matched to a gene; V was cut back by 7 bases and J by 5 bases. The CDR3 totals 14 residues. Germline V gene sequence: CDR1 MDHEN, CDR2 SYDVKM. CDR3 nucleotides: TGTGCCAGCACGGTAGCGGGAGCGATAGATACGCAGTATTTT. It yields the protein CASTVAGAIDTQYF.

The DNA for the CDR3 is TGCGCCAGCAGCCAGTTTGAGCAGCAGTACTTC. As protein: CASSQFEQQYF. The V gene is TRBV5-1, the J gene TRBJ2-7; the D is unclear. Trimming pared 4 bases from V and 8 bases from J, leaving 10 bases between. The germline CDR1 and CDR2 sequences are SGHRS and YFSETQ. There are 11 residues in the CDR3.

Comments on this clone: An end of the junction differs from the germline gene, which may be a read error. The chain links TRBV4-2 to TRBJ2-7, with D perhaps matching TRBD1 (5 bases). Germline V lookup: CDR1 LGHNA, CDR2 YNFKEQ. This CDR3 has 15 residues. The chain's CDR3 is CASSQGQGHRNEQYF. CDR3 sequence (DNA): TGTGCCAGCAGTCAAGGACAAGGGCATAGGAACGAGCAGTACTTC.

The chain couples TRBV2 to TRBJ1-2, with D perhaps TRBD1 (6 bases). Germline loops: CDR1 SNHLY, CDR2 FYNNEI. The CDR3 loop spans 15 amino acids. V was clipped by 6 bases and J by 3 bases, with 17 bases between them. CDR3 region: CASSLTGAWDYGYTF. CDR3 bases: TGTGCCAGCAGCCTAACGGGGGCCTGGGACTATGGCTACACCTTC.

The chain employs TRBV2 and TRBJ2-1, with TRBD2 as a possible D gene (5 bases). The germline V gene has CDR1 SNHLY and CDR2 FYNNEI. CDR3 length: 15 residues. Trimming stripped 5 bases from V and 0 bases from J, with 11 bases between. The CDR3 DNA sequence: TGTGCCAGCAGTCTTGGCACTAGCTCCTACAATGAGCAGTTCTTC. Translation: CASSLGTSSYNEQFF.

The CDR3 protein is CASSLRSGTEGETQYF. CDR3 DNA: TGCGCCAGCAGCCTGAGAAGTGGTACTGAAGGGGAGACCCAGTACTTC. V usage is TRBV5-1 and J usage is TRBJ2-5; D remains ambiguous. CDR3 length: 16 residues. The germline V and J ends were trimmed by 4 bases and 5 bases, with 21 bases remaining between them. CDR1 is SGHRS and CDR2 is YFSETQ in the germline V gene. The variable domain in full, completed from reference TRBV5-1 and TRBJ2-5, reads KAGVTQTPRYLIKTRGQQVTLSCSPISGHRSVSWYQQTPGQGLQFLFEYFSETQRNKGNFPGRFSGRQFSNSRSEMNVSTLELGDSALYLCASSLRSGTEGETQYFGPGTRLLVL.

This clone was seen a handful of times. The rearrangement joins TRBV9 to TRBJ1-4; 9 positions match TRBD1. The CDR3 sequence is 17 residues long. V lost 3 bases, J lost 6 bases, and 12 bases stayed unmatched. The germline V gene has CDR1 SGDLS and CDR2 YYNGEE. The CDR3 reads CASSGPWGTGRDEKLFF. The CDR3 nucleotides read TGTGCCAGCAGCGGCCCGTGGGGGACAGGGAGGGATGAAAAACTGTTTTTT.

The CDR3 loop reads CASSIDSGTDTQYF. The CDR3 DNA follows: TGTGCCAGTAGTATTGACTCCGGCACAGATACGCAGTATTTT. The chain employs TRBV19 and TRBJ2-3; D remains ambiguous. Germline CDR1 is LNHDA and CDR2 is SQIVND (reference sequence). V gave up 3 bases and J gave up 1 base, with 8 bases separating them. The CDR3 runs 14 residues.

A few counts support this clone. V is TRBV7-9 and J is TRBJ2-2, with D possibly being TRBD1 (6 bases). The germline gives CDR1 SEHNR, CDR2 FQNEAQ (reference sequence). V lost 0 bases and J 3 bases, leaving 11 bases between the germline ends. The CDR3 has 16 residues. CDR3 sequence reads: CASSLAFSGDTGELFF. In DNA form, the CDR3 reads TGTGCCAGCAGCTTAGCGTTTTCAGGGGACACCGGGGAGCTGTTTTTT.

A few counts support this clone. This rearrangement joins TRBV9 to TRBJ1-1; TRBD1 matches 10 bases. CDR1 SGDLS and CDR2 YYNGEE come from the germline V gene. This CDR3 is 16 amino acids long. V lost 0 bases, J lost 5 bases, and 7 bases stayed unmatched. For the CDR3, the DNA is TGTGCCAGCAGCGTAGAACCGGGACAGGGGACTACTGAAGCTTTCTTT. Amino acids: CASSVEPGQGTTEAFF. Based on the CDR3 plus reference TRBV9 and TRBJ1-1, the full variable domain is DSGVTQTPKHLITATGQRVTLRCSPRSGDLSVYWYQQSLDQGLQFLIQYYNGEERAKGNILERFSAQQFPDLHSELNLSSLELGDSALYFCASSVEPGQGTTEAFFGQGTRLTVV.

The chain joins TRBV30 to TRBJ2-2; 11 bases align to TRBD1. The CDR3 runs 16 residues. V dropped 4 bases and J dropped 4; count of bases not matched to a gene: 8. Per germline, CDR1 GTSNPN and CDR2 SVGIG (reference sequence). CDR3 sequence: CAWNRRTGGITGELFF. CDR3 DNA: TGTGCCTGGAACCGCCGGACAGGGGGCATCACCGGGGAGCTGTTTTTT.

The gene calls are TRBV27 and TRBJ2-3; 11 positions agree with TRBD2. Losses at the gene ends were 6 bases for V and 3 bases for J; bases not matched to a gene: 2. Per germline, CDR1 MNHEY and CDR2 SMNVEV (reference sequence). The CDR3 spans 14 residues. The CDR3 DNA reads TGTGCCAGCAGGATAGCGGGAGGGACAGATACGCAGTATTTT. Translating gives CASRIAGGTDTQYF.

V is TRBV19 and J is TRBJ2-1; no clear D. V was pared by 1 base and J by 6 bases, with 7 bases between. Looked up from germline, CDR1 is LNHDA and CDR2 is SQIVND (reference sequence). The CDR3 spans 13 residues. This CDR3 is CASSIVRINEQFF. CDR3 nucleotide sequence: TGTGCCAGTAGTATAGTACGCATCAATGAGCAGTTCTTC.